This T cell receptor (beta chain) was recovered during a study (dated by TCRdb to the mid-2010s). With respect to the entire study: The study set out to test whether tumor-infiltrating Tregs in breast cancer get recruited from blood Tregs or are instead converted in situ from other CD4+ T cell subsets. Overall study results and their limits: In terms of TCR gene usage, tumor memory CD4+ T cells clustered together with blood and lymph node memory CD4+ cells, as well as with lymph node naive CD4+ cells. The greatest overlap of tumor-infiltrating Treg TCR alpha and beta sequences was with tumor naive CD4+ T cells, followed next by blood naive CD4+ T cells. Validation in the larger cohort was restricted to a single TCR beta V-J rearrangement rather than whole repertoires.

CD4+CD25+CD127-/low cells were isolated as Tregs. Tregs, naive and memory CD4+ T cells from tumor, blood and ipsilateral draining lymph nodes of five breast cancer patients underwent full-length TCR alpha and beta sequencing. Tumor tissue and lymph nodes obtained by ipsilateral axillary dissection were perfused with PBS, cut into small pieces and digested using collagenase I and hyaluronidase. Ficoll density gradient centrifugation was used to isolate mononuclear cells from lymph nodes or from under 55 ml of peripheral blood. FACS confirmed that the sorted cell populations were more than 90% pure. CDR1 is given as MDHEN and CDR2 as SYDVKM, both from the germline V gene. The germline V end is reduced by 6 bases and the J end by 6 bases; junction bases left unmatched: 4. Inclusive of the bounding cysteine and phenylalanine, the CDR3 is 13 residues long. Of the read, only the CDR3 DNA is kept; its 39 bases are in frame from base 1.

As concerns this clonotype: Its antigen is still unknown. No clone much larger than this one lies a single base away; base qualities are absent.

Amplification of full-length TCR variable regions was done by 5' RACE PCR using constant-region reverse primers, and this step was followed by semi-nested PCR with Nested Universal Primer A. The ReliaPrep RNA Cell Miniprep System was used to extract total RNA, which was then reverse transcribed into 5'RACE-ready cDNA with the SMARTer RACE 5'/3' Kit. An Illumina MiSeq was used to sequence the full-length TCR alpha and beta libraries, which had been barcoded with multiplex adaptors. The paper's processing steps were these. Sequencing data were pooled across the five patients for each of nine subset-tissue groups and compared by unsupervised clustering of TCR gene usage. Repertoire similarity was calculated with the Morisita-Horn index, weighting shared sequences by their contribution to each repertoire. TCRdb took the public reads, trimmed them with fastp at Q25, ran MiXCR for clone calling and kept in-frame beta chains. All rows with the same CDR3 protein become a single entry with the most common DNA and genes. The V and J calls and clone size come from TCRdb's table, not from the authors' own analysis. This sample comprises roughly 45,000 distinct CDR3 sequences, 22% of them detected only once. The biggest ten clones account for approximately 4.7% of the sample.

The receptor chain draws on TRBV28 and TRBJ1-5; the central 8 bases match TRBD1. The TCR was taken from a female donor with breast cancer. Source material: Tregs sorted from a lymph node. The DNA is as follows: TGTGCCAGCAGACAGACAGGGGCTCAGCCCCAGCATTTT. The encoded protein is CASRQTGAQPQHF.